This T cell receptor beta chain was sequenced for a study of neurological immune-mediated disorders. Whole-study findings and limits: No CDR3 amino acid sequences recurred among expanded clones across subjects, suggesting private repertoires in all groups.

The cDNA was generated by 5'RACE with 10-nucleotide random UMIs. TCRdb re-derived calls from the 5' RACE reads in MiXCR, one entry per CDR3 protein. This table holds about 24,000 distinct CDR3 sequences, 13% found once. Trimming pared 7 bases from V and 6 bases from J, leaving 16 bases between. Germline-derived CDR1 and CDR2 are SGHTA and FQGNSA. The CDR3 spans 15 residues. Preparation of the unsorted libraries drew on 2 million PBMCs stored at -80 C. A remark on this clonotype: Its antigen is as yet unknown.

The chain is built from TRBV7-2 and TRBJ1-6, with unresolved D. This TCR was sampled from a woman between 40 and 55 years old with HTLV-1-associated myelopathy (HAM/TSP). Sequences were obtained from PBMCs. The CDR3 DNA is TGTGCCAGCACCCGAAACACAAACAGTAATTCACCCCTCCACTTT. This gives the protein CASTRNTNSNSPLHF.